This record concerns one T cell receptor (beta chain) sequence. The source of the sample is a study of blood T cell repertoires in COVID-19. Study in general: The study drew acute and convalescent COVID-19 samples from the United States, Italy and Spain. Sample material is recorded as cDNA or gDNA derived from T cells, B-cell-depleted T cells, or PBMCs.

Original processing notes: Reference gene primer amplification in the assay estimated nucleated cell counts. Repertoires were generated with immunoSEQ multiplex PCR, while TCRdb's copy carries only in-frame clones and drops some. V and J calls and clone size are as listed in that table; D and trimming were resolved from the DNA. Of roughly 230,000 clones in the sample, under 90% were seen once. This sequence originates from a woman older than 75 with acute or convalescent COVID-19. Input material: peripheral blood.

CDR3 amino acids: CASSLSRVVRDEQPQHF. The DNA for the CDR3 is TGTGCCAGCAGTTTATCGAGAGTTGTCAGGGATGAACAGCCCCAGCATTTT. The chain employs TRBV27 and TRBJ1-5; possibly TRBD1 for D (5 bases). Trimming removed 0 bases from V and 7 bases from J, with 19 bases in between. CDR3 length equals 17 residues. Germline V gene sequence: CDR1 MNHEY, CDR2 SMNVEV (reference sequence).